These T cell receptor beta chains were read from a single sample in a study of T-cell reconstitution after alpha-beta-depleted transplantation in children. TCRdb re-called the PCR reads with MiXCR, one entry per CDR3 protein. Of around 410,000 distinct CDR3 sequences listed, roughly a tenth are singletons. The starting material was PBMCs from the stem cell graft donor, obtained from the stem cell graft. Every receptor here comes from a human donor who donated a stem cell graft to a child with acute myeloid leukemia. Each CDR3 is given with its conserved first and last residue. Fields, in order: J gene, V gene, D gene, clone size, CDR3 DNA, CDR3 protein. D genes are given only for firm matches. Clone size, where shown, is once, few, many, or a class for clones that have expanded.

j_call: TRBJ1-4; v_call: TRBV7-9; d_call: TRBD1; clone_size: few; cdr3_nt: TGTGCCAGCAGCCCCCTAGGGGGCGTCGGAACTAATGAAAAACTGTTTTTT; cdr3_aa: CASSPLGGVGTNEKLFF
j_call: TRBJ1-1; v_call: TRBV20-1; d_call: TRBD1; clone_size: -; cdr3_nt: TGCAGTGCTAGACCGGACAGGGCGATGAACACTGAAGCTTTCTTT; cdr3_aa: CSARPDRAMNTEAFF
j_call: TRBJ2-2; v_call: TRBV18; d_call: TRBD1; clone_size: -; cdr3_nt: TGTGCCAGCTCACCACCCGACAGGGCACAAACCGGGGAGCTGTTTTTT; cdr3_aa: CASSPPDRAQTGELFF
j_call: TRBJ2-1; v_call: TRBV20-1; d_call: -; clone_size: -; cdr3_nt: TGCAGTGCCCGGACCGGTCCCGGGGGCAATGAGCAGTTCTTC; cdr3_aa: CSARTGPGGNEQFF
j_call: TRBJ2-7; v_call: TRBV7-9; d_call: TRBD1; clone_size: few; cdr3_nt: TGTGCCAGCAGCCCGGGACAGGGGATGGGAGAGCAGTACTTC; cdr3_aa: CASSPGQGMGEQYF
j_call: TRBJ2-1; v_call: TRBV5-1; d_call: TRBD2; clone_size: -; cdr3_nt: TGCGCCAGCAGCCCCCCGGGACTACGCTCCTACAATGAGCAGTTCTTC; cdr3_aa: CASSPPGLRSYNEQFF
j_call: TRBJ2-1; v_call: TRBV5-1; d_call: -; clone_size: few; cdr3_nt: TGCGCCAGCAGCTTACACAGGGAGAATGAGCAGTTCTTC; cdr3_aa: CASSLHRENEQFF
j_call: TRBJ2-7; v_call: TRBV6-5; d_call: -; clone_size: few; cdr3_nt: TGTGCCAGCAGTTACTCGGACAACTACGAGCAGTACTTC; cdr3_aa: CASSYSDNYEQYF
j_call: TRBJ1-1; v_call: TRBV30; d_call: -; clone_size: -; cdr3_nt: TGTGCCCAAGGGACCGGATTTAACACTGAAGCTTTCTTT; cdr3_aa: CAQGTGFNTEAFF
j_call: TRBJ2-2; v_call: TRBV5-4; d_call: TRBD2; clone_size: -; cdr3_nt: TGTGCCAGCAGCTTCGGGGGGAAGAGTACCGGGGCGCTGTTTTTT; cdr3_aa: CASSFGGKSTGALFF
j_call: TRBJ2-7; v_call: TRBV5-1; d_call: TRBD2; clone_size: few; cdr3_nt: TGCGCCAGCAGCTTGGAGCCTAGCGGGAGGGTTCTCTACGAGCAGTACTTC; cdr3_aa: CASSLEPSGRVLYEQYF
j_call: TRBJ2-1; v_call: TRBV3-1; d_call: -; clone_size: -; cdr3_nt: TGTGCCAGCAGCCAAGATTTTAATAGGTATGAGCAGTTCTTC; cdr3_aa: CASSQDFNRYEQFF
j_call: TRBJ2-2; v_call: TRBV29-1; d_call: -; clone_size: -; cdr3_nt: TGCAGCGTTTTGTCGGCGAACACCGGGGAGCTGTTTTTT; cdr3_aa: CSVLSANTGELFF
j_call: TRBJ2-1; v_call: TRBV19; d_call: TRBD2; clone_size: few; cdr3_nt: TGTGCCAGTACTAGCGGGCCTTACAATGAGCAGTTCTTC; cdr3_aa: CASTSGPYNEQFF
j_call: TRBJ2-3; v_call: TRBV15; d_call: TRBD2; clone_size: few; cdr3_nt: TGTGCCACCAGCAGAGAATATGGCGGGGGGATCACAGATACGCAGTATTTT; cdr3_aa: CATSREYGGGITDTQYF
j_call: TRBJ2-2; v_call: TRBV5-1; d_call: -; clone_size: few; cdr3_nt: TGCGCCAGTCGACAGGACACCGGGGAGCTGTTTTTT; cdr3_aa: CASRQDTGELFF
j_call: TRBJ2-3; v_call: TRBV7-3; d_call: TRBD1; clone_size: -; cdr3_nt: TGTGCCAGCAGCTCCCTAGGACAGGGGGCCGCTTCAGATACGCAGTATTTT; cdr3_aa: CASSSLGQGAASDTQYF
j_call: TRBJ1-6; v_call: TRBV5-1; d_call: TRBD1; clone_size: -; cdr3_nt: TGCGCCAGCAGCTTGTACTTGGGACAGGTTAATTCACCCCTCCACTTT; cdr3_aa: CASSLYLGQVNSPLHF
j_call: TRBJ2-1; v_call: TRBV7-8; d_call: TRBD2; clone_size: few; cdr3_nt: TGTGCCAGCAGCTTAGTGGGCGTGCAGGGACTAGCGGGGGGGCTAGGTGAGCAGTTCTTC; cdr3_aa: CASSLVGVQGLAGGLGEQFF
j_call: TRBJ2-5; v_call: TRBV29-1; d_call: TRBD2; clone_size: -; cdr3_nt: TGCAGCGTTGAATTCTTAGCGGGAGGGCTGGAGACCCAGTACTTC; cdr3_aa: CSVEFLAGGLETQYF
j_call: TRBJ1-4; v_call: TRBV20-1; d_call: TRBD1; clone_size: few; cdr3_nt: TGCAGTGCTAGAGCCCCCCGACAGGGACTCTCTGAAAAACTGTTTTTT; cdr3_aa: CSARAPRQGLSEKLFF
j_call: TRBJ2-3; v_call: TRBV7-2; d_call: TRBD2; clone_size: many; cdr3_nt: TGTGCCAGCAGCTCCCCCCTGGGGGGGGAGGATACGCAGTATTTT; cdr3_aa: CASSSPLGGEDTQYF
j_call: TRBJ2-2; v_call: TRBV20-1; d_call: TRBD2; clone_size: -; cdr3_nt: TGCAGTGCTAGAGTCGAAACTAGCGGGGGGATCTTCACCGGGGAGCTGTTTTTT; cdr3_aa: CSARVETSGGIFTGELFF
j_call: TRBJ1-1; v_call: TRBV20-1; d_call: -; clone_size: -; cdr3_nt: TGCAGTGCCGCGAAACTGGGGCAGGGAGGAACTGAAGCTTTCTTT; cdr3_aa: CSAAKLGQGGTEAFF
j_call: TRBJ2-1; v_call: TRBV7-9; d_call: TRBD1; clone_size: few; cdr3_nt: TGTGCCAGCAGCCAAAGGGGGACAGGATTAAATGAGCAGTTCTTC; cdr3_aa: CASSQRGTGLNEQFF
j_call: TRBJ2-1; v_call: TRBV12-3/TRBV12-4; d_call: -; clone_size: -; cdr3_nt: TGTGCCAGCAGCTCCCCGGGTAGGGGAGGTGGCCCAGGGAGCAATGAGCAGTTCTTC; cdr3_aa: CASSSPGRGGGPGSNEQFF
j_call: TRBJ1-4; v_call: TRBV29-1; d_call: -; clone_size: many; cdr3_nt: TGCAGCGTTGCCGGGGGAGCTGAAAAACTGTTTTTT; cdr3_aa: CSVAGGAEKLFF
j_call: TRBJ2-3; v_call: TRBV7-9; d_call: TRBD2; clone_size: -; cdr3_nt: TGTGCCAGCAGCACCGGACTAGCGGGAGACGCAGATACGCAGTATTTT; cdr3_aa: CASSTGLAGDADTQYF
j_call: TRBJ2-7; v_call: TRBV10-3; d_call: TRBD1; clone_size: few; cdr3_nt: TGTGCCACCAGGCGGGGACAGGGCGCATGGGAGCAGTACTTC; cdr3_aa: CATRRGQGAWEQYF
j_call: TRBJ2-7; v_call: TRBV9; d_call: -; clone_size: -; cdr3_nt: TGTGCCAGCAGCCCAGGGGGGCGGGGAGCCCCCTACGAGCAGTACTTC; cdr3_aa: CASSPGGRGAPYEQYF
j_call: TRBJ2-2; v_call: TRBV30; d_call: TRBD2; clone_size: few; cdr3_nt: TGTGCCCGGACGACTAGCGGTCCCTCCGGAAACACCGGGGAGCTGTTTTTT; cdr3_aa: CARTTSGPSGNTGELFF
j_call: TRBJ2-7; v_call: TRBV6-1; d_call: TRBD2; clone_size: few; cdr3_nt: TGTGCCAGCAGTGGGCGAAGCGGGAGCCCTTACGAGCAGTACTTC; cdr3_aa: CASSGRSGSPYEQYF
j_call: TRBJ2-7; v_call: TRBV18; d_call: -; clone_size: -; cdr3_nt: TGTGCCAGCTCACGGAATAGTGCGGGAATCGACGAGCAGTACTTC; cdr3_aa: CASSRNSAGIDEQYF
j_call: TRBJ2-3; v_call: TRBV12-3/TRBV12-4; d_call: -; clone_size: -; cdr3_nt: TGTGCCAGCAAGAAAGGAGGGGTAGATACGCAGTATTTT; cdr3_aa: CASKKGGVDTQYF
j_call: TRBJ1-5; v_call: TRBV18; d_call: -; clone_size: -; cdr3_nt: TGTGCCAGCTCACCACCGAACGTCAATCAGCCCCAGCATTTT; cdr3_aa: CASSPPNVNQPQHF
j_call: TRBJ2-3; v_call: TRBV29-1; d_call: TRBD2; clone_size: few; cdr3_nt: TGCAGCGTCGCAGCGGGGGGTTCGGCAGATACGCAGTATTTT; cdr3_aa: CSVAAGGSADTQYF
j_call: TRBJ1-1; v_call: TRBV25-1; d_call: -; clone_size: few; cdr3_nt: TGTGCCAGCAGTGGGAATGCATACTTAGAAGCTTTCTTT; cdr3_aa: CASSGNAYLEAFF
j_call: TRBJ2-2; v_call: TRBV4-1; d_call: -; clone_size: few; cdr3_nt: TGCGCCAGCAGCCAAGGCGTAGGGATGAACACCGGGGAGCTGTTTTTT; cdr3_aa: CASSQGVGMNTGELFF
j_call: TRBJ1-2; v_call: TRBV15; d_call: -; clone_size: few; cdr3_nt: TGTGCCACCAGGCCCTCGGGGGAGGACTATGGCTACACCTTC; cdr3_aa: CATRPSGEDYGYTF
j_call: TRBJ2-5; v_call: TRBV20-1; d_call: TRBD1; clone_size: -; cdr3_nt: TGCAGTGCTAGAGATACAGGGGTAAAGACCCAGTACTTC; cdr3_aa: CSARDTGVKTQYF
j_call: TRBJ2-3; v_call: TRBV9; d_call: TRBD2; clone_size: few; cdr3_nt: TGTGCCAGCAGCATCACTAGCGGCCGCACAGATACGCAGTATTTT; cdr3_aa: CASSITSGRTDTQYF
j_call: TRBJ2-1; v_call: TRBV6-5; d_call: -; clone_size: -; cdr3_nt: TGTGCCAGCAGTTACACCCGGGACGGGTTCAATGAGCAGTTCTTC; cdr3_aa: CASSYTRDGFNEQFF
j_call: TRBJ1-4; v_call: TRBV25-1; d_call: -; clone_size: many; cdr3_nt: TGTGCCAGCAGTGTCCTCGGGGGTGAAAAACTGTTTTTT; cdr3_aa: CASSVLGGEKLFF
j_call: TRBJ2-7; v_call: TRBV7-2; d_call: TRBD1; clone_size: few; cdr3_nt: TGTGCCAGCAGCCTACAGGGGTGGAGGAACGAGCAGTACTTC; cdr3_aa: CASSLQGWRNEQYF
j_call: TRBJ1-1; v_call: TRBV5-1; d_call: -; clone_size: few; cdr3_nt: TGCGCCAGCAGCTTGCCCGGGGGGTACATTGAAGCTTTCTTT; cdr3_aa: CASSLPGGYIEAFF